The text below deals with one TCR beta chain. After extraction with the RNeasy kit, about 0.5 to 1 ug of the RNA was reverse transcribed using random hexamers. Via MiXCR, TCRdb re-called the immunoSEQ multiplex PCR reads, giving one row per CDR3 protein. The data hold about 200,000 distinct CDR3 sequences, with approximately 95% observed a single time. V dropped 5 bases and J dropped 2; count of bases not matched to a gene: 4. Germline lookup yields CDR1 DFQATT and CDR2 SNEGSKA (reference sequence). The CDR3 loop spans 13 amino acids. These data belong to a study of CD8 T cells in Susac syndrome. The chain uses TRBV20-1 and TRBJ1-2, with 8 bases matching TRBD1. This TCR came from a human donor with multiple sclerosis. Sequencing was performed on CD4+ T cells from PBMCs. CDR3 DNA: TGCAGTGCTGGGACAGGAAAGAACTATGGCTACACCTTC. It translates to CSAGTGKNYGYTF.